The 6 T cell receptor beta chains listed next were all sequenced from one sample in a study of graft-versus-host responses after intestinal transplantation. Measured with immunoSEQ multiplex PCR; TCRdb has only the in-frame clones, and not every one. The top ten clones hold 1.3% of a sample with 70,000 to 80,000 clones, around 91% of them seen once. Which antigens these TCRs recognize remains unknown. Sequenced here: unstimulated CD8+ T cells sorted from spleen or lymph node cells, sampled before intestinal transplant. Every receptor here comes from a human donor who received an intestinal transplant.

The chain uses TRBV12-5 and TRBJ2-5; 10 bases are a match to TRBD2. CDR3 length: 15 residues. In germline, CDR1 is LGHNT, CDR2 FRNRAP. The V gene end was trimmed by 5 bases and the J gene end by 0 bases; junction bases not matched to a gene: 3. The CDR3 region has the DNA TGTGCTAGTGGTCCCGGACTAGCGGACCAAGAGACCCAGTACTTC. Its protein product is CASGPGLADQETQYF.

This clone was seen just once. This sequence joins TRBV6-1 and TRBJ2-1; 12 bases are a match to TRBD2. Germline assignment: CDR1 MNHNS and CDR2 SASEGT. This CDR3 is 15 amino acids long. Trimming cost V 4 bases and J 6 bases; bases outside gene matches: 4. CDR3 region: CASSASGGAFNEQFF. Written as DNA, the CDR3 is TGTGCCAGCAGTGCTAGCGGGGGGGCCTTCAATGAGCAGTTCTTC.

This chain links TRBV18 with TRBJ1-4; 7 nucleotides line up with TRBD1. This CDR3 spans 16 amino acids. From germline, CDR1 is KGHSH and CDR2 LQKENI. V lost 8 bases and J lost 2; bases outside the gene matches: 11. CDR3: CASTGDREVTNEKLFF. The CDR3 nucleotides read TGTGCCAGCACTGGAGACAGGGAGGTGACTAATGAAAAACTGTTTTTT.

The rearrangement links TRBV5-1 to TRBJ2-3; 7 nucleotides match TRBD2. The CDR3 runs 17 residues. CDR1 is SGHRS and CDR2 is YFSETQ in the germline V gene. Losses at the gene ends were 0 bases for V and 7 bases for J; bases not matched to a gene: 14. The CDR3 DNA follows: TGCGCCAGCAGCTTGGTTAGGAGGGAGGGATCCCTGCATACGCAGTATTTT. Protein sequence: CASSLVRREGSLHTQYF. Combining the CDR3 with reference TRBV5-1 and TRBJ2-3 gives the whole variable domain KAGVTQTPRYLIKTRGQQVTLSCSPISGHRSVSWYQQTPGQGLQFLFEYFSETQRNKGNFPGRFSGRQFSNSRSEMNVSTLELGDSALYLCASSLVRREGSLHTQYFGPGTRLTVL.

V usage is TRBV7-8 and J usage is TRBJ1-4, with 8 positions matching TRBD1. The germline gives CDR1 SGHVS, CDR2 FQNEAQ. V lost 4 bases, J lost 2 bases, and 0 bases stayed unmatched. The CDR3 contains 14 residues. CDR3 nucleotide sequence: TGTGCCAGCAGCTCAGGGGGCACTAATGAAAAACTGTTTTTT. Translated, it gives CASSSGGTNEKLFF.

V usage is TRBV28 and J usage is TRBJ2-5, with 9 bases identical to TRBD1. The better agreement between TRBJ2-7 and the DNA end casts doubt on the J call. Germline V gives CDR1 MDHEN, CDR2 SYDVKM. CDR3 length: 14 residues. This chain's CDR3 is CASRRQGGSYEQYF. As DNA, the CDR3 is TGTGCCAGCCGCCGACAGGGGGGGAGCTACGAGCAGTACTTC.